These 3 T cell receptor beta chains share one sample of origin, sequenced in a study of blood T cell repertoires in COVID-19. The repertoire was sequenced with immunoSEQ multiplex PCR; TCRdb's copy has only in-frame clones and lacks some. The sample includes 280,000 or so clones, 89% of them seen just once. Sample: peripheral blood. These receptors originate from a woman aged 60-75 years with acute or convalescent COVID-19.

The chain carries TRBV5-1 and TRBJ2-7; 9 bases are shared with TRBD1. The CDR3 is 16 residues long. From germline, CDR1 is SGHRS and CDR2 YFSETQ. V trimming: 1 base; J trimming: 7 bases; junction bases outside the gene matches: 12. CDR3 nucleotides: TGCGCCAGCAGCTTGTCTGCCGGGACAGGGATGCGTGAGCAGTACTTC. This gives the protein CASSLSAGTGMREQYF. Drawing the rest from reference TRBV5-1 and TRBJ2-7, the complete variable domain is KAGVTQTPRYLIKTRGQQVTLSCSPISGHRSVSWYQQTPGQGLQFLFEYFSETQRNKGNFPGRFSGRQFSNSRSEMNVSTLELGDSALYLCASSLSAGTGMREQYFGPGTRLTVT.

The rearrangement joins TRBV29-1 to TRBJ1-2; D is possibly TRBD1 (6 bases). CDR1 SQVTM and CDR2 ANQGSEA come from the germline V gene. The V and J ends lost 6 bases and 4 bases respectively, with 15 bases between them. The CDR3 contains 13 residues. Here the CDR3 DNA reads TGCAGCGTGGGGACATCCGGGATCTATGGCTACACCTTC. Translating gives CSVGTSGIYGYTF.

V is TRBV5-1 and J is TRBJ2-2, with 9 bases fitting TRBD2. J was trimmed by 6 bases and V by 4 bases; bases with no gene match: 19. CDR1 SGHRS and CDR2 YFSETQ come from the germline V gene. The CDR3 loop spans 19 amino acids. The CDR3 reads CASSTTRGSGRLMAGELFF. The CDR3 DNA is TGCGCCAGCAGCACAACCCGGGGTAGCGGGAGACTGATGGCCGGGGAGCTGTTTTTT. The complete variable domain, with remaining parts taken from reference TRBV5-1 and TRBJ2-2, reads KAGVTQTPRYLIKTRGQQVTLSCSPISGHRSVSWYQQTPGQGLQFLFEYFSETQRNKGNFPGRFSGRQFSNSRSEMNVSTLELGDSALYLCASSTTRGSGRLMAGELFFGEGSRLTVL.